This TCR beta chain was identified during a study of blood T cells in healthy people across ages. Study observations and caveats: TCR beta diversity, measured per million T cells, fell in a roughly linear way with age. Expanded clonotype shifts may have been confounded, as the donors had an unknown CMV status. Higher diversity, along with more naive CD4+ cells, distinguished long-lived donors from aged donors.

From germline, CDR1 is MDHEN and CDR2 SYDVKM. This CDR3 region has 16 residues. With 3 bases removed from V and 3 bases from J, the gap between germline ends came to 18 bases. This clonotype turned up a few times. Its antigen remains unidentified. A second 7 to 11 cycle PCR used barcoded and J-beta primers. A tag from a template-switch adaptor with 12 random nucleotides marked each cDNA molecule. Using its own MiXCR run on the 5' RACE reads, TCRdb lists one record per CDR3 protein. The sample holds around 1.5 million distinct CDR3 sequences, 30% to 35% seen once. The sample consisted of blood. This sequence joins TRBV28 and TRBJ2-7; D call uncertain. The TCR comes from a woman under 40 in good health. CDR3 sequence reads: CASSFSPISAGYEQYF. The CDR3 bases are TGTGCCAGCAGTTTCTCTCCCATAAGCGCTGGCTACGAGCAGTACTTC.